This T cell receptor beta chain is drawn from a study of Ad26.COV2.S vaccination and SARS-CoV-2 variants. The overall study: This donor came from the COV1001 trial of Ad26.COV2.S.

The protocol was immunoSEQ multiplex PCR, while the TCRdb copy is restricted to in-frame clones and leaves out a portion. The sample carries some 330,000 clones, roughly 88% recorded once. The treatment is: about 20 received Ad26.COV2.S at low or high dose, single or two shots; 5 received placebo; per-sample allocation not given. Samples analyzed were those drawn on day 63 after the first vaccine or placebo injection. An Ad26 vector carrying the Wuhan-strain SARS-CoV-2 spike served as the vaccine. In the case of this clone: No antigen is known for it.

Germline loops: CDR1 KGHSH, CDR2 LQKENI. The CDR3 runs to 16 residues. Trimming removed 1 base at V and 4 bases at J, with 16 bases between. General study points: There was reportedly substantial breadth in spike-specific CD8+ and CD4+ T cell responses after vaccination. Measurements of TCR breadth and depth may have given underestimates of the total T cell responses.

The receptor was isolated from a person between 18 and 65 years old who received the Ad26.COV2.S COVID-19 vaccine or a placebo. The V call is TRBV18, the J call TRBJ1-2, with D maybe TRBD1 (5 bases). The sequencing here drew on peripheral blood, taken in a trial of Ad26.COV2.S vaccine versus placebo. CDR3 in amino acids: CASSPHAQGRAYGYTF. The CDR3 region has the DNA TGTGCCAGCTCACCACATGCCCAGGGCAGGGCCTATGGCTACACCTTC.